This T cell receptor beta chain appears in the sequencing data of a study of T cells in Graves' hyperthyroidism and ophthalmopathy. The V segment lost 10 bases and the J segment 12 bases; nucleotides outside the gene matches: 7. This CDR3 is built from 12 residues. Sampled blood dates from first hyperthyroidism diagnosis, and it precedes any ophthalmopathy symptoms. Amplified TCR beta CDR3 regions derived from RNA transcripts. With the HTBI primer set, the TCR CDR3 went through a first round of RT-PCR. TCRdb independently ran MiXCR on the multiplex PCR reads; one entry per CDR3 protein. In the table there are some 600,000 distinct CDR3 sequences, around 14% of which are singletons. This clonotype was seen more than once but under ten times.

The sequence was collected from a woman aged 25 to 39 with Graves' hyperthyroidism that later progressed to Graves' ophthalmopathy. The chain uses TRBV12-3 or TRBV12-4 and TRBJ2-1; 12 nucleotides agree with TRBD2. Sequencing used blood. For the CDR3, the DNA is TGTGCCAAGCGGCTAGCGGGAGGGCCGCAGTTCTTC. Translation gives CAKRLAGGPQFF.